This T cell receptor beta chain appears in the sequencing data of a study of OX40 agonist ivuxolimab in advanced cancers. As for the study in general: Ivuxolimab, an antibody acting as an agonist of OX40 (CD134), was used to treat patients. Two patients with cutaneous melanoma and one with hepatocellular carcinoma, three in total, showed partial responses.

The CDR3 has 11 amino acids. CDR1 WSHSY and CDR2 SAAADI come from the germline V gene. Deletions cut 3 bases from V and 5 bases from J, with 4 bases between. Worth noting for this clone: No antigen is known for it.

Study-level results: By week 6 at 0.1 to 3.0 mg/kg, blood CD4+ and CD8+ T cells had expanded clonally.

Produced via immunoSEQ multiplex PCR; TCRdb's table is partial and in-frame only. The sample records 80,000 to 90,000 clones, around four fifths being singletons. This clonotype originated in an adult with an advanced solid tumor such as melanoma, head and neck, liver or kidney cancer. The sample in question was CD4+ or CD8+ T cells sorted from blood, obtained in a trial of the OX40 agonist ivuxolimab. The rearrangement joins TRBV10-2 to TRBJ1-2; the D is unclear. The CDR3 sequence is CASSDWYGYTF. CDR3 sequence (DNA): TGCGCCAGCAGTGATTGGTATGGCTACACCTTC.